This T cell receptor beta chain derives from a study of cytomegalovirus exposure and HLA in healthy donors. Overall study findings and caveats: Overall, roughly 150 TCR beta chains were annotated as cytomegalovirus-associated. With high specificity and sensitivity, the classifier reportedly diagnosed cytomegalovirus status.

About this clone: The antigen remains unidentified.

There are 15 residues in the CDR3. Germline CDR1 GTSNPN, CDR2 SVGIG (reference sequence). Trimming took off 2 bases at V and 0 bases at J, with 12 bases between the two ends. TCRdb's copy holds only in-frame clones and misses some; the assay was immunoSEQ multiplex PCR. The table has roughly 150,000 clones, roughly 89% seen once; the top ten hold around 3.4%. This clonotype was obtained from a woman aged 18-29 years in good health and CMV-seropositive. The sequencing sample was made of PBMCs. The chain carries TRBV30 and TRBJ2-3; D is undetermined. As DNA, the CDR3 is TGTGCCTGGAGTTCTGGCACACCGAGCACAGATACGCAGTATTTT. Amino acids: CAWSSGTPSTDTQYF.